This is a list of T cell receptor beta chains from one sample in a study of identical twins. TCRdb re-derived calls from the 5' RACE reads in MiXCR, one entry per CDR3 protein. This repertoire shows about 700,000 distinct CDR3 sequences, 8.6% found once; its top ten account for around 0.95%. These sequences were also reported in another study, on yellow fever vaccine responses in identical twins.

The sample taken for sequencing was PBMCs. All receptors come from a woman between 18 and 30 years old in good health. CDR3s include the opening cysteine and the closing phenylalanine or tryptophan. Each record gives: V gene, CDR3 protein.

v_call: TRBV6-2/TRBV6-3
cdr3_aa: CASTYAGAGYGYTF

v_call: TRBV7-2
cdr3_aa: CASSLDGLYTGELFF

v_call: TRBV6-1
cdr3_aa: CASRAPGRESEKLFF

v_call: TRBV7-8
cdr3_aa: CASSKGQQGWEETQYF

v_call: TRBV28
cdr3_aa: CATFTSGGTNTGELFF

v_call: TRBV10-2
cdr3_aa: CATSQGTSYNEQFF

v_call: TRBV27
cdr3_aa: CASSPDYGYGPYEQYF

v_call: TRBV11-2
cdr3_aa: CASRIRAGVDEQFF

v_call: TRBV20-1
cdr3_aa: CSAPDNTDTQYF

v_call: TRBV5-1
cdr3_aa: CARVRLPGQGFRNYGYTF

v_call: TRBV11-2
cdr3_aa: CASGLAGGPLDTQYF

v_call: TRBV5-1
cdr3_aa: CASSLVGDSNTEAFF

v_call: TRBV7-9
cdr3_aa: CASSPGLAGGADTQYF

v_call: TRBV20-1
cdr3_aa: CSAKTGRHLTDTQYF

v_call: TRBV29-1
cdr3_aa: CSVARGDRTDTQYF

v_call: TRBV28
cdr3_aa: CASSFTAKNIQYF

v_call: TRBV6-5
cdr3_aa: CASSWTGQLAYEQYF

v_call: TRBV20-1
cdr3_aa: CSARNGTQYF

v_call: TRBV7-6
cdr3_aa: CASSPVGDEKLFF

v_call: TRBV4-1
cdr3_aa: CASSHGTGYNEQFF

v_call: TRBV4-3
cdr3_aa: CASSQGAGTNEKLFF

v_call: TRBV29-1
cdr3_aa: CSVDGDLTDTQYF

v_call: TRBV27
cdr3_aa: CASSPWISGGIFEQFF

v_call: TRBV4-3
cdr3_aa: CASSPRTGLGELFF

v_call: TRBV12-3/TRBV12-4
cdr3_aa: CASSTGTGEIYEQYF

v_call: TRBV12-3/TRBV12-4
cdr3_aa: CASSPLAGAEDTQYF

v_call: TRBV12-3/TRBV12-4
cdr3_aa: CASSFKAGVSYNEQFF

v_call: TRBV10-3
cdr3_aa: CAISVKAGSHEQYF

v_call: TRBV28
cdr3_aa: CASSLSSGGRDTQYF

v_call: TRBV27
cdr3_aa: CASSWDRAGGNEQFF

v_call: TRBV12-3/TRBV12-4
cdr3_aa: CASSSKDQPQHF

v_call: TRBV18
cdr3_aa: CASSPPLGFAADTQYF

v_call: TRBV2
cdr3_aa: CASIDLREYTEAFF

v_call: TRBV7-2
cdr3_aa: CASSAQAGTDTYEQYF

v_call: TRBV20-1
cdr3_aa: CSASGLAGRTDTQYF

v_call: TRBV7-9
cdr3_aa: CASSRYRDSYEQYF

v_call: TRBV29-1
cdr3_aa: CSVEVRGRTTEAFF

v_call: TRBV10-3
cdr3_aa: CAISVVAVDNEQFF

v_call: TRBV24-1
cdr3_aa: CATSDSIMRGDYNEQFF

v_call: TRBV29-1
cdr3_aa: CSYKQGVDRQTQYF

v_call: TRBV24-1
cdr3_aa: CATSDLGDSQETQYF

v_call: TRBV7-9
cdr3_aa: CASSSPGGVQFF

v_call: TRBV6-1
cdr3_aa: CASSPMRGTGETDTQYF

v_call: TRBV5-1
cdr3_aa: CASSLGWGLYEQYF

v_call: TRBV5-1
cdr3_aa: CASSPRTSGLDTQYF

v_call: TRBV20-1
cdr3_aa: CSASSAGGSYEQYF

v_call: TRBV3-1
cdr3_aa: CASSQVRGGASDTQYF

v_call: TRBV20-1
cdr3_aa: CSASLGVETQYF

v_call: TRBV7-4
cdr3_aa: CASILPTTSSYEQYF

v_call: TRBV4-3
cdr3_aa: CASSRESGSSYEQYF

v_call: TRBV4-3
cdr3_aa: CASSQDLSGEQYF

v_call: TRBV20-1
cdr3_aa: CSASPLSAGALEQFF